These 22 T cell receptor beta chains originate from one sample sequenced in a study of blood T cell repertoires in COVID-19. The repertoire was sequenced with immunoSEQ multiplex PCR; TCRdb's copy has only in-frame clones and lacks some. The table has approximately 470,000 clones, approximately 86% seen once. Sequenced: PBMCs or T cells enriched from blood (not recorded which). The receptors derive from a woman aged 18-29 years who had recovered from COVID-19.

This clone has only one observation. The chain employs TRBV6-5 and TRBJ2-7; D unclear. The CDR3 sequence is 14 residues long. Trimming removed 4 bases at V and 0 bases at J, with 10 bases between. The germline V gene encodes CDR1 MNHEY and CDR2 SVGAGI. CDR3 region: CASSSWAGSYEQYF. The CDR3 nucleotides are TGTGCCAGCAGTTCGTGGGCCGGCTCCTACGAGCAGTACTTC.

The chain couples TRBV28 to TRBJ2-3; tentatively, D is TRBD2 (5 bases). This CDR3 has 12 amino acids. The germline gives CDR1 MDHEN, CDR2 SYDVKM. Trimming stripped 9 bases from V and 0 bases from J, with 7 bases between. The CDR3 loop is CASRTSTDTQYF. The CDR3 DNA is TGTGCCAGTCGGACTAGCACAGATACGCAGTATTTT. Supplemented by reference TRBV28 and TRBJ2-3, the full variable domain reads DVKVTQSSRYLVKRTGEKVFLECVQDMDHENMFWYRQDPGLGLRLIYFSYDVKMKEKGDIPEGYSVSREKKERFSLILESASTNQTSMYLCASRTSTDTQYFGPGTRLTVL.

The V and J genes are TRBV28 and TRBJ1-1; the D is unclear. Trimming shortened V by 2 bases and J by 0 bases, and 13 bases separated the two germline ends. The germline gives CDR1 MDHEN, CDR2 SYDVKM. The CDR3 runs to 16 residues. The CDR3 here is CASSLKRGGMNTEAFF. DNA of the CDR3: TGTGCCAGCAGTTTAAAACGCGGAGGGATGAACACTGAAGCTTTCTTT.

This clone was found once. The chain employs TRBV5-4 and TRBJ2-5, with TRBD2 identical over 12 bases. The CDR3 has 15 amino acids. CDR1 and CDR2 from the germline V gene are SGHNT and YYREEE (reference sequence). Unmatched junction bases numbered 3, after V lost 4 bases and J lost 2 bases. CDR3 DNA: TGTGCCAGCAGCACTGGACTAGCGGGACAAGAGACCCAGTACTTC. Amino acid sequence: CASSTGLAGQETQYF.

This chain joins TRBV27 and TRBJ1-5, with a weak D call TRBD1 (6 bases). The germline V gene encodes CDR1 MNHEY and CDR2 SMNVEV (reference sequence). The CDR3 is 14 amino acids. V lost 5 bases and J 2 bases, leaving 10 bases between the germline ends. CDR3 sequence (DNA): TGTGCCAGCAGTCCGCGACAGGGCAATCAGCCCCAGCATTTT. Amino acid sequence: CASSPRQGNQPQHF.

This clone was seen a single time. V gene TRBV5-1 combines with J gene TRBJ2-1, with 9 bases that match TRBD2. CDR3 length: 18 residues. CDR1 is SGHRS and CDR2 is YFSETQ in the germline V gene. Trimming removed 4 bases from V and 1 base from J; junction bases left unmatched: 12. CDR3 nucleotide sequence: TGCGCCAGCAGCCCACGACTAAGCGGGGGGTGGTCCTACAATGAGCAGTTCTTC. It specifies CASSPRLSGGWSYNEQFF.

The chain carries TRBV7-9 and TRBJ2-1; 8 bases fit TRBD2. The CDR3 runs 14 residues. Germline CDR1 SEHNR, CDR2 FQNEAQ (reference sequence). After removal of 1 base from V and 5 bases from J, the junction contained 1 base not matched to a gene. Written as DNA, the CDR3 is TGTGCCAGCAGCTTAGTGCGGGGGGACAATGAGCAGTTCTTC. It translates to CASSLVRGDNEQFF.

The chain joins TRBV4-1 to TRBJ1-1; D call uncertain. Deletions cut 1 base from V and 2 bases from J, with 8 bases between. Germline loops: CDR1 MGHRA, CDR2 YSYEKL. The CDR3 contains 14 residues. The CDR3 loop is CASSQVRDNTEAFF. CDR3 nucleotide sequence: TGCGCCAGCAGCCAAGTACGGGATAACACTGAAGCTTTCTTT.

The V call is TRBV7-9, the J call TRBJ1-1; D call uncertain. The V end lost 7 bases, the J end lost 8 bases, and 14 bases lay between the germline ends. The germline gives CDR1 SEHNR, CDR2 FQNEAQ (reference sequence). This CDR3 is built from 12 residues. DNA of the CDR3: TGTGCCAGCACCGAAGAAAGGGAGGAAGCTTTCTTT. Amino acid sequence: CASTEEREEAFF.

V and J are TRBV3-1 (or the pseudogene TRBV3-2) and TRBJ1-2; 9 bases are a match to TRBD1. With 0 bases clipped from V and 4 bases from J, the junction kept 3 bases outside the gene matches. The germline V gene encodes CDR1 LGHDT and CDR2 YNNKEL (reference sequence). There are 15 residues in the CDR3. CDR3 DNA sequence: TGTGCCAGCAGCCAAGAGGACAGGGGAGCCTATGGCTACACCTTC. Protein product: CASSQEDRGAYGYTF.

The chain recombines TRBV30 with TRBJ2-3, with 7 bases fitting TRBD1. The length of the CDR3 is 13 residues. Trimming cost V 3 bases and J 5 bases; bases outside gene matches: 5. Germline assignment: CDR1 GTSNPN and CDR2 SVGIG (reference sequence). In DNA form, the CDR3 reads TGTGCCTGGAGGACTCAGGGGGAAGATACGCAGTATTTT. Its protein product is CAWRTQGEDTQYF.

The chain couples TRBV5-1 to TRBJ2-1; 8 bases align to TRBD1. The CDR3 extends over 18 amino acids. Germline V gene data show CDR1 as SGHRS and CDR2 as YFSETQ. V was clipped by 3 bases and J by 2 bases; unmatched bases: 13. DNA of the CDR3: TGCGCCAGCAGCTCTCGGCTCCTCGGACAGGGTCCCTACAATGAGCAGTTCTTC. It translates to CASSSRLLGQGPYNEQFF.

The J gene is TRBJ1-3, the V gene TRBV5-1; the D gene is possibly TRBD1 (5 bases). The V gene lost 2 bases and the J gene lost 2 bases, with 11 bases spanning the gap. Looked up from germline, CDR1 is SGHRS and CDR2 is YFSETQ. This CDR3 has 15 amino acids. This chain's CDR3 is CASSFGGAPGNTIYF. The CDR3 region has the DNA TGCGCCAGCAGCTTCGGCGGGGCCCCTGGAAACACCATATATTTT. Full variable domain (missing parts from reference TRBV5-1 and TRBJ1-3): KAGVTQTPRYLIKTRGQQVTLSCSPISGHRSVSWYQQTPGQGLQFLFEYFSETQRNKGNFPGRFSGRQFSNSRSEMNVSTLELGDSALYLCASSFGGAPGNTIYFGEGSWLTVV.

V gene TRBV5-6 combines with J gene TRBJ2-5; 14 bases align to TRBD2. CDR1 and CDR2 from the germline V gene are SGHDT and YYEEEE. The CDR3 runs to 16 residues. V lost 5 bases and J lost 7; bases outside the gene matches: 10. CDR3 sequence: CASSYGLAGGRVTQYF. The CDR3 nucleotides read TGTGCCAGCAGTTACGGACTAGCGGGGGGCCGCGTGACCCAGTACTTC. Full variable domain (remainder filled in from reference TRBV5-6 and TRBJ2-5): DAGVTQSPTHLIKTRGQQVTLRCSPKSGHDTVSWYQQALGQGPQFIFQYYEEEERQRGNFPDRFSGHQFPNYSSELNVNALLLGDSALYLCASSYGLAGGRVTQYFGPGTRLLVL.

The CDR3 DNA reads as TGTGCCAGCTCCACCGGACACACTTCACCCCTCCACTTT. Residues: CASSTGHTSPLHF. The V gene is TRBV18, the J gene TRBJ1-6; TRBD1 might be the D (5 bases). The CDR3 length is 13 residues. Trimming took 6 bases from V and 9 from J, leaving 12 bases between them. Germline assignment: CDR1 KGHSH and CDR2 LQKENI.

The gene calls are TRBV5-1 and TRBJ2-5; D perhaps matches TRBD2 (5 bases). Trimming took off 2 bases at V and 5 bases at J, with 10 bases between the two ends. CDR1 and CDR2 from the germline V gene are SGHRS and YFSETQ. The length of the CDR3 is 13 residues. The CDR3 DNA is TGCGCCAGCAGCTTTGAGCGGCGGGAGACCCAGTACTTC. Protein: CASSFERRETQYF. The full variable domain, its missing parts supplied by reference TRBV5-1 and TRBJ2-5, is KAGVTQTPRYLIKTRGQQVTLSCSPISGHRSVSWYQQTPGQGLQFLFEYFSETQRNKGNFPGRFSGRQFSNSRSEMNVSTLELGDSALYLCASSFERRETQYFGPGTRLLVL.

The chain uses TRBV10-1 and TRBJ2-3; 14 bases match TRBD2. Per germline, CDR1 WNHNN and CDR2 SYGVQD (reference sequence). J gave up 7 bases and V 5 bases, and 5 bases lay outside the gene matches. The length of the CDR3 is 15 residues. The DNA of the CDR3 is TGCGCCAGCAGTCCCGGGACTAGCGGGGGAAATACGCAGTATTTT. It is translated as CASSPGTSGGNTQYF.

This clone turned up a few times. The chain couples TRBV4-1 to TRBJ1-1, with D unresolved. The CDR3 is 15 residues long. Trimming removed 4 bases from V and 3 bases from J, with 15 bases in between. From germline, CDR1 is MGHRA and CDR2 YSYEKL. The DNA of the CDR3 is TGCGCCAGCAGCCCGCAGCCCGGCCGGGACACTGAAGCTTTCTTT. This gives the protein CASSPQPGRDTEAFF.

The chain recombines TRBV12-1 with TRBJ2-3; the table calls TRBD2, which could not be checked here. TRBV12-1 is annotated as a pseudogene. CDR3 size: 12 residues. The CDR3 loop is CASERYTDTQYF. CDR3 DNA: TGTGCCAGCGAGAGGTACACAGATACGCAGTATTTT.

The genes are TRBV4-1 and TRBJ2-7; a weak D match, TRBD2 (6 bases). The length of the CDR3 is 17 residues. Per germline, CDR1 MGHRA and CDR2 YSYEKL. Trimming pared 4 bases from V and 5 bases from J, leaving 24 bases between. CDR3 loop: CASSRNSYDGTPHEQYF. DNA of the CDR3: TGCGCCAGCAGCCGCAACTCCTACGACGGGACTCCCCACGAGCAGTACTTC.

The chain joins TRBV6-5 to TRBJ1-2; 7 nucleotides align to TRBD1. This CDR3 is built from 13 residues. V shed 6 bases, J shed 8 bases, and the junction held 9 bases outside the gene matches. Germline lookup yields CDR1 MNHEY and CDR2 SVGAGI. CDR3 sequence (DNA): TGTGCCAGCAGAATAACAGGGGATGGCGGCTACACCTTC. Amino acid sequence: CASRITGDGGYTF.

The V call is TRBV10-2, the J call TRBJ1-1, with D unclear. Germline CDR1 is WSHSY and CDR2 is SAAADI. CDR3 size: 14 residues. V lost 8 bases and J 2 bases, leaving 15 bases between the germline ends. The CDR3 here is CASRNGSLNTEAFF. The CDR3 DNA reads TGCGCCAGCCGCAACGGGTCTCTAAACACTGAAGCTTTCTTT.